These T cell receptor beta chains were read from a single sample in a study of PD-1 blockade in classical Hodgkin lymphoma. Method: immunoSEQ multiplex PCR; TCRdb's copy keeps in-frame clones and lacks some. The sample carries approximately 7,400 clones, 70% to 80% recorded once. The source was peripheral blood mononuclear cells (PBMCs), collected before the fourth cycle of nivolumab. Receptors were obtained from a human donor with classical Hodgkin lymphoma. Both conserved end residues are part of each CDR3. D genes are given only for firm matches. Expanded clones get a size class; other rows say once, few or many, or leave the size out.

j_gene | d_gene | abundance | v_gene | CDR3nt | CDR3aa
TRBJ2-7 | TRBD1 | medium-sized | TRBV28 | TGTGCCAGCAGTTTCACCGGGACAGGGCTCTACGAGCAGTACTTC | CASSFTGTGLYEQYF
TRBJ1-1 | - | - | TRBV28 | TGTGCCAGCAGTTTAGGTCTGGAAGCTTTCTTT | CASSLGLEAFF
TRBJ2-7 | TRBD2 | few | TRBV10-2 | TGCGCCAGTGTCCTCGGCGGGGGCTCCTACGAGCAGTACTTC | CASVLGGGSYEQYF
TRBJ2-5 | TRBD2 | - | TRBV5-4 | TGTGCCAGCAGCTTAACAAGCGGGGGGCCCCAAGAGACCCAGTACTTC | CASSLTSGGPQETQYF
TRBJ2-3 | - | - | TRBV7-8 | TGTGCCAGCAGCTCCTTTTACACAGATACGCAGTATTTT | CASSSFYTDTQYF
TRBJ2-2 | TRBD1 | - | TRBV18 | TGTGCCAGCTCACCACTGGGACAGACCGGGGAGCTGTTTTTT | CASSPLGQTGELFF
TRBJ1-1 | - | - | TRBV6-1 | TGTGCCAGCAGTGATCGGACAGCTGAAGCTTTCTTT | CASSDRTAEAFF
TRBJ2-1 | - | - | TRBV11-3 | TGTGCCAGCAGCTCCTCCCACGGCGACAATGAGCAGTTCTTC | CASSSSHGDNEQFF
TRBJ2-5 | TRBD1 | once | TRBV6-1 | TGTGCCAGCGGCACCAGGGGGAAGCAGGAGACCCAGTACTTC | CASGTRGKQETQYF
TRBJ2-2 | - | - | TRBV6-1 | TGTGCCAGCAGTGAAGCCCCCAGGCCTACCGGGGAGCTGTTTTTT | CASSEAPRPTGELFF
TRBJ2-7 | - | - | TRBV15 | TGTGCCACCAGCAGAGATCTTTCCCCTGGGGCAACCTACGAGCAGTACTTC | CATSRDLSPGATYEQYF
TRBJ1-4 | - | - | TRBV9 | TGTGCCAGCAGCGTAGCGGGGCAGGGGAGAGAAAAACTGTTTTTT | CASSVAGQGREKLFF
TRBJ2-7 | TRBD1 | - | TRBV29-1 | TGCAGCGTGACGAGACAGGGTGTTTACGAGCAGTACTTC | CSVTRQGVYEQYF
TRBJ1-1 | TRBD1 | - | TRBV28 | TGTGCCAGCAGGGAACAGGGGAGTTGGACTGAAGCTTTCTTT | CASREQGSWTEAFF
TRBJ2-7 | - | - | TRBV7-2 | TGTGCCAGCAGCTTTGACAGGTTGCAGTACTTC | CASSFDRLQYF
TRBJ2-5 | - | - | TRBV6-5 | TGTGCCAGCAGTTACTATACAAACCTACAAGAGACCCAGTACTTC | CASSYYTNLQETQYF
TRBJ1-3 | - | - | TRBV7-6 | TGTGCCAGCAGCCCGAGGTCGGGGGGCCTCTCTGGAAACACCATATATTTT | CASSPRSGGLSGNTIYF
TRBJ1-4 | TRBD1 | few | TRBV2 | TGTGCCAGCAGTGAAGAGGACAGGGCGAATGAAAAACTGTTTTTT | CASSEEDRANEKLFF
TRBJ1-1 | TRBD1 | - | TRBV28 | TGTGCCAGCAGTATTTGGGACAGGGGCACTGAAGCTTTCTTT | CASSIWDRGTEAFF
TRBJ2-5 | - | - | TRBV27 | TGTGCCAGCAGTTTCCCCCCCCGTGAGACCCAGTACTTC | CASSFPPRETQYF
TRBJ2-3 | TRBD2 | - | TRBV6-1 | TGTGCCAGCAGTGCCGGTATTAGCGGGATCACAGATACGCAGTATTTT | CASSAGISGITDTQYF
TRBJ1-6 | - | few | TRBV28 | TGTGCCAGCAGTTTATGGGGATCTTATAATTCACCCCTCCACTTT | CASSLWGSYNSPLHF
TRBJ2-3 | TRBD2 | - | TRBV5-4 | TGTGCCAGCAGCTCGGGACTAGCGGGGGTCACAGATACGCAGTATTTT | CASSSGLAGVTDTQYF
TRBJ2-2 | - | once | TRBV4-3 | TGCGCCAGCAGCCAAGAATTCCCAGGGGAATATTACACCGGGGAGCTGTTTTTT | CASSQEFPGEYYTGELFF
TRBJ2-7 | TRBD1 | - | TRBV6-5 | TGTGCCAGCAGTTATCCGGGACAGGGAGCCTACGAGCAGTACTTC | CASSYPGQGAYEQYF
TRBJ2-5 | - | - | TRBV28 | TGTGCCAGCAGCCCCCTTGGGGAATGGGAAGAGACCCAGTACTTC | CASSPLGEWEETQYF
TRBJ2-7 | - | - | TRBV7-3 | TGTGCCAGCAGCTTAGGGGGCGGGACACCCTACGAGCAGTACTTC | CASSLGGGTPYEQYF
TRBJ2-1 | - | once | TRBV19 | TGTGCCAGTAGTAGGGATACGAGGGGACCTCCCGAGCAGTTCTTC | CASSRDTRGPPEQFF
TRBJ2-1 | - | - | TRBV9 | TGTGCCAGCAGCGTTGTCCAAGGACTAAACAATGAGCAGTTCTTC | CASSVVQGLNNEQFF
TRBJ1-1 | TRBD1 | - | TRBV6-4 | TGTGCCAGCAAGGATACCGACAGGGGCACTGAAGCTTTCTTT | CASKDTDRGTEAFF
TRBJ2-3 | - | - | TRBV10-3 | TGTGCCACCCGCGGGCAGCCAAATACGCAGTATTTT | CATRGQPNTQYF
TRBJ2-2 | - | large | TRBV28 | TGTGCCAGCAGTGCTACCGAATTGTACACCGGGGAGCTGTTTTTT | CASSATELYTGELFF
TRBJ1-1 | - | few | TRBV5-4 | TGTGCCAGCAGCTTGGCCTTGGGGGGGTCTTATGACACTGAAGCTTTCTTT | CASSLALGGSYDTEAFF
TRBJ1-4 | TRBD1 | - | TRBV5-1 | TGCGCCAGCAGCCCCGGGACAGAAGGTGAAAAACTGTTTTTT | CASSPGTEGEKLFF
TRBJ1-1 | TRBD1 | few | TRBV30 | TGTGCCTGGAGCCCCTTCACAGGGGTGAACACTGAAGCTTTCTTT | CAWSPFTGVNTEAFF
TRBJ2-7 | - | - | TRBV6-5 | TGTGCCAGCAGAAAGGGACAAGTGGAAGAGCAGTACTTC | CASRKGQVEEQYF
TRBJ2-1 | TRBD2 | - | TRBV6-5 | TGTGCCAGCAGCCACGGGTCTAGCGGGAGCTATGAGCAGTTCTTC | CASSHGSSGSYEQFF
TRBJ2-7 | TRBD1 | once | TRBV14 | TGTGCCAGCAGTCGAGGGGGCCTAACCTACGAGCAGTACTTC | CASSRGGLTYEQYF
TRBJ2-7 | - | - | TRBV7-9 | TGTGCCAGCAGCCCGCGCCGGACAGACGAGCAGTACTTC | CASSPRRTDEQYF
TRBJ2-7 | TRBD2 | - | TRBV11-2 | TGTGCCAGCAGCTTAGAGGGACCAGCGGGGGGTTTCGAGCAGTACTTC | CASSLEGPAGGFEQYF
TRBJ2-3 | TRBD2 | - | TRBV7-9 | TGTGCCAGCAGCTTAGCAGGTAGCGGGACCCCTAGCACAGATACGCAGTATTTT | CASSLAGSGTPSTDTQYF